This TCR beta chain was profiled in a study of T cells in Graves' hyperthyroidism and ophthalmopathy. This clonotype was observed at least ten times. Out of over 9 ml of fresh peripheral blood came the PBMCs. RNA transcripts yielded amplified TCR beta CDR3 regions. An initial round of RT-PCR targeting the TCR CDR3 relied on the HTBI primer set. TCRdb fed the multiplex PCR reads into MiXCR, producing one record per CDR3 protein. The sample has 300,000 to 400,000 distinct CDR3 sequences; 18% are singletons. The receptor's source is a man aged 18 to 29 with Graves' ophthalmopathy. The sample comprised blood.

CDR3 nucleotide sequence: TGTGCCAGCAGCTACGGACTAGCGGAGTACCAAGAGACCCAGTACTTC. Translating it yields CASSYGLAEYQETQYF. The rearrangement joins TRBV7-2 to TRBJ2-5, with 10 bases aligning to TRBD2. V lost 4 bases, J lost 0 bases, and 5 bases stayed unmatched. The germline V gene has CDR1 SGHTA and CDR2 FQGNSA. The CDR3 consists of 16 residues.